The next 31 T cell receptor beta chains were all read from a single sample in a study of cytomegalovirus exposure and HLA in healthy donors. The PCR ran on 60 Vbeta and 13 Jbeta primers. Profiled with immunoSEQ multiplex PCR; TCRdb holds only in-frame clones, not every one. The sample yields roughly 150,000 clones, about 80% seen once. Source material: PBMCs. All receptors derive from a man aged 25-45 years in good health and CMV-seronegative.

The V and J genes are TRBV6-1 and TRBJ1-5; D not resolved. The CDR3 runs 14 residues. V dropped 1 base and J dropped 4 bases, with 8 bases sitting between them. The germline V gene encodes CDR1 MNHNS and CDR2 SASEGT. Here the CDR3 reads CASSEGSENQPQHF. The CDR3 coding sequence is TGTGCCAGCAGTGAAGGGTCAGAAAATCAGCCCCAGCATTTT.

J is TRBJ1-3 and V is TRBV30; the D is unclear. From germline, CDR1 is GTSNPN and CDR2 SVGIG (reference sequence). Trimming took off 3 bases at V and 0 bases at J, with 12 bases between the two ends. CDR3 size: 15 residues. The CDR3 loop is CAWSGSAGSGNTIYF. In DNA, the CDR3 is TGTGCCTGGAGCGGAAGCGCGGGCTCTGGAAACACCATATATTTT.

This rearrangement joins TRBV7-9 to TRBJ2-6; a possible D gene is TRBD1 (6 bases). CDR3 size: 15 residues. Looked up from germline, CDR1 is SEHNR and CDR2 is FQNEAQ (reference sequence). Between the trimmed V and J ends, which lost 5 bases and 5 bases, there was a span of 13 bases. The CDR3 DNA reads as TGTGCCAGCAGCCCACTATGGGACAGGGCCAACGTCCTGACTTTC. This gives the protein CASSPLWDRANVLTF.

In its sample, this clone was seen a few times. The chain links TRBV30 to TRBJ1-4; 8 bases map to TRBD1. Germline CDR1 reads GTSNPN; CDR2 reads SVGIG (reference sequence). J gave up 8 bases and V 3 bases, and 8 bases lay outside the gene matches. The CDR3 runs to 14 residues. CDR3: CAWRETGAREKLFF. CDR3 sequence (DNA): TGTGCCTGGAGAGAGACAGGGGCCAGGGAAAAACTGTTTTTT.

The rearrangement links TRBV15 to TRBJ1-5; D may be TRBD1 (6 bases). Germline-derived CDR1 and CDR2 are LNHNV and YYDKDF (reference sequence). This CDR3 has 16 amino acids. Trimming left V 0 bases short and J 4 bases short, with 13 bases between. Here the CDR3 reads CATSRDFGQLNQPQHF. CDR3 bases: TGTGCCACCAGCAGAGATTTTGGACAGCTAAATCAGCCCCAGCATTTT. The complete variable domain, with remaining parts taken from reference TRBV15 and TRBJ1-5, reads DAMVIQNPRYQVTQFGKPVTLSCSQTLNHNVMYWYQQKSSQAPKLLFHYYDKDFNNEADTPDNFQSRRPNTSFCFLDIRSPGLGDTAMYLCATSRDFGQLNQPQHFGDGTRLSIL.

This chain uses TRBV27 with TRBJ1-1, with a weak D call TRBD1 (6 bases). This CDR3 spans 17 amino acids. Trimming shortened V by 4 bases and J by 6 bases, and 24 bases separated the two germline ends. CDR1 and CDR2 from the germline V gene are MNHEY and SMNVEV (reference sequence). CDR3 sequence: CASSSLSTLQGWAEAFF. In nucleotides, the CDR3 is TGTGCCAGCAGTTCCCTCTCCACCTTACAGGGTTGGGCTGAAGCTTTCTTT.

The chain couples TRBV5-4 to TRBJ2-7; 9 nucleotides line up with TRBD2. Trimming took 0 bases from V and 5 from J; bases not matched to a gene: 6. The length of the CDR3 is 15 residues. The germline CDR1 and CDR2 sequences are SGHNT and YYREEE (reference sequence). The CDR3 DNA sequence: TGTGCCAGCAGCTTGGTTGGGGCGGGAGGGAACGAGCAGTACTTC. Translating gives CASSLVGAGGNEQYF.

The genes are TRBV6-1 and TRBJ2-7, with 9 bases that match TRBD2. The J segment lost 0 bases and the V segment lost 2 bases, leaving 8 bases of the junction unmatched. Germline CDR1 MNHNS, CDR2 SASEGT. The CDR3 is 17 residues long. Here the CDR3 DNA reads TGTGCCAGCAGTGAATGGGGGGGCGGGAGGGCCTCCTACGAGCAGTACTTC. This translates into CASSEWGGGRASYEQYF.

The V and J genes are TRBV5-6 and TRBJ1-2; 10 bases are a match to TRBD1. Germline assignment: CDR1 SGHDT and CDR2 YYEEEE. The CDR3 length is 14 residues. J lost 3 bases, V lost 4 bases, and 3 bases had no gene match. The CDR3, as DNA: TGTGCCAGCAGCCCCGGACAGGGGGACTATGGCTACACCTTC. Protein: CASSPGQGDYGYTF.

CDR3 amino acids: CASSWLNNEQFF. The CDR3 DNA is TGTGCCAGTAGCTGGCTTAACAATGAGCAGTTCTTC. The chain uses TRBV19 and TRBJ2-1, with D unclear. V was cut by 6 bases and J by 5 bases, with 8 bases left in between. The CDR3 extends over 12 amino acids. CDR1 is LNHDA, CDR2 SQIVND, per germline (reference sequence).

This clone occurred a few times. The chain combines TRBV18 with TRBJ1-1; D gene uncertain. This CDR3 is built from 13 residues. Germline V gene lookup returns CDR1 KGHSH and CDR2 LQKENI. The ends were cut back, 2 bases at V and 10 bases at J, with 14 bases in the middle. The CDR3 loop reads CASSPGTSGGAFF. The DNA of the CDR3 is TGTGCCAGCTCACCAGGCACAAGCGGCGGAGCTTTCTTT.

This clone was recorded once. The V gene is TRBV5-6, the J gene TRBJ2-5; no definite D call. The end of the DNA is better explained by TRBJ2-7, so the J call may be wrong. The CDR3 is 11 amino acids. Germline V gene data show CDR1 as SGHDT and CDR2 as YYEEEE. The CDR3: CASSQNYEQYF. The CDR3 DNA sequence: TGTGCCAGCAGCCAAAATTACGAGCAGTACTTC.

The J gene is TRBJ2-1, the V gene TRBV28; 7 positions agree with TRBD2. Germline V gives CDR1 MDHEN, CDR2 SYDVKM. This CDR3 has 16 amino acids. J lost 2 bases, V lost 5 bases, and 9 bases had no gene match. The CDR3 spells CASSTLSGRAYNEQFF. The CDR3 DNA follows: TGTGCCAGCAGTACCCTTTCTGGGAGGGCCTACAATGAGCAGTTCTTC. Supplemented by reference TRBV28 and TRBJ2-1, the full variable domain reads DVKVTQSSRYLVKRTGEKVFLECVQDMDHENMFWYRQDPGLGLRLIYFSYDVKMKEKGDIPEGYSVSREKKERFSLILESASTNQTSMYLCASSTLSGRAYNEQFFGPGTRLTVL.

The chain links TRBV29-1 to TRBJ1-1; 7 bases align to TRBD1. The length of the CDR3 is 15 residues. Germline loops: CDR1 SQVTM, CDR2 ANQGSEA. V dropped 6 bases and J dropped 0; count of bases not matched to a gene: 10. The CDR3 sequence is CSVVGTVGLNTEAFF. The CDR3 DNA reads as TGCAGCGTCGTGGGGACAGTGGGATTGAACACTGAAGCTTTCTTT.

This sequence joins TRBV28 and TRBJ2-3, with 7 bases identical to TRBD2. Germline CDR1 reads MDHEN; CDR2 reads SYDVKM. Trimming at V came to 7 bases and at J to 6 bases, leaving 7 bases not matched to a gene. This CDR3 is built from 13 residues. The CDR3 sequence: CASTGLGRDTQYF. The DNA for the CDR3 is TGTGCCAGCACCGGACTAGGGAGGGATACGCAGTATTTT.

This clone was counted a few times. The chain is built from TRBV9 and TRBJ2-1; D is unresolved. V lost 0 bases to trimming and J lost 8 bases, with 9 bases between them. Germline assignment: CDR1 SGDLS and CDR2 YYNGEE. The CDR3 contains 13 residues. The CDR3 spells CASSVVPAYEQFF. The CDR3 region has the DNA TGTGCCAGCAGCGTAGTGCCAGCGTATGAGCAGTTCTTC.

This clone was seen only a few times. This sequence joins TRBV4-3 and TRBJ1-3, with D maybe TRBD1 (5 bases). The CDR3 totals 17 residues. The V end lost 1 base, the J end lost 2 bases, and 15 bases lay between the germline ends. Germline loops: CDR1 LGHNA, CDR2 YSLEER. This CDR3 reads CASSQGWGGSAGNTIYF. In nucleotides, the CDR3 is TGCGCCAGCAGCCAAGGGTGGGGGGGGTCCGCTGGAAACACCATATATTTT.

CDR3 bases: TGTGCCAGCAGCTCAGGACTAGCTTGGACCGGGGAGCTGTTTTTT. Its translation: CASSSGLAWTGELFF. The V gene is TRBV5-4, the J gene TRBJ2-2; 8 bases map to TRBD2. The length of the CDR3 is 15 residues. CDR1 is SGHNT, CDR2 YYREEE, per germline (reference sequence). The V segment lost 3 bases and the J segment 5 bases; nucleotides outside the gene matches: 6. Full variable domain (rest looked up from reference TRBV5-4 and TRBJ2-2): ETGVTQSPTHLIKTRGQQVTLRCSSQSGHNTVSWYQQALGQGPQFIFQYYREEENGRGNFPPRFSGLQFPNYSSELNVNALELDDSALYLCASSSGLAWTGELFFGEGSRLTVL.

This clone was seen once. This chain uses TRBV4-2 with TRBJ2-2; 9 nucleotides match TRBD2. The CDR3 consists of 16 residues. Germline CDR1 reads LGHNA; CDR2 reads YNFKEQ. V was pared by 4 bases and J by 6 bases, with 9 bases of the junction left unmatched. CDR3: CASSPLAGSVPGELFF. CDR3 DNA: TGTGCCAGCAGCCCCCTAGCGGGGTCGGTCCCCGGGGAGCTGTTTTTT.

In DNA form, the CDR3 reads TGCGCCAGCAGCTACACAGGCCCACATAACTATGGCTACACCTTC. It yields the protein CASSYTGPHNYGYTF. J is TRBJ1-2 and V is TRBV5-1; the D gene is possibly TRBD1 (5 bases). Trimming cost V 3 bases and J 1 base, with 13 bases left between them. Looked up from germline, CDR1 is SGHRS and CDR2 is YFSETQ. The CDR3 consists of 15 residues.

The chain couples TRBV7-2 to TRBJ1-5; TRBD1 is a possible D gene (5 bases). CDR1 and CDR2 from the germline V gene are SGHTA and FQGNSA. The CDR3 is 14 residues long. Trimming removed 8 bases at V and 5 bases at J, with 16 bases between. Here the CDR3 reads CASGRGGRHQPQHF. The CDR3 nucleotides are TGTGCCAGCGGCCGGGGGGGGAGGCATCAGCCCCAGCATTTT.

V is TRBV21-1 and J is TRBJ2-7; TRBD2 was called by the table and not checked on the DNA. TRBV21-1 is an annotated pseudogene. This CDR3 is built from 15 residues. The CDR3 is CASSKALAGVRKQYF. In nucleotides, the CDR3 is TGTGCCAGCAGCAAAGCCCTAGCGGGAGTCAGGAAGCAGTACTTC.

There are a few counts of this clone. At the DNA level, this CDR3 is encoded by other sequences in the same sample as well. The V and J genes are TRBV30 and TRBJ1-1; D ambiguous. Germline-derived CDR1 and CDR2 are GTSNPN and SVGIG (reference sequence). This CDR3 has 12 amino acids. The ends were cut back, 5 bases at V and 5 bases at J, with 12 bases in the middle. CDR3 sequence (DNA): TGTGCCTGGTCCGTCCCGCGGACTGAAGCTTTCTTT. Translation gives CAWSVPRTEAFF.

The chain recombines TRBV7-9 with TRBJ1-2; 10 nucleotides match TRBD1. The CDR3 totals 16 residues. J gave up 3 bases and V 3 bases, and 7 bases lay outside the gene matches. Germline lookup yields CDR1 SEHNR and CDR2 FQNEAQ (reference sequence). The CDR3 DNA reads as TGTGCCAGCAGCTTGACAGGGGACAGGGGTGACTATGGCTACACCTTC. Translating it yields CASSLTGDRGDYGYTF. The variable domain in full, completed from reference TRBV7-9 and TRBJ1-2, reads DTGVSQNPRHKITKRGQNVTFRCDPISEHNRLYWYRQTLGQGPEFLTYFQNEAQLEKSRLLSDRFSAERPKGSFSTLEIQRTEQGDSAMYLCASSLTGDRGDYGYTFGSGTRLTVV.

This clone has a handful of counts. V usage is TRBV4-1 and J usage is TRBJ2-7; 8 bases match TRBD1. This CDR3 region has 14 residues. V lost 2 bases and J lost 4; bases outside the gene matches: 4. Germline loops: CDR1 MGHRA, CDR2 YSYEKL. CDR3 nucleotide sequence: TGCGCCAGCAGCCAAACAGGGGGTCTATACGAGCAGTACTTC. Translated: CASSQTGGLYEQYF.

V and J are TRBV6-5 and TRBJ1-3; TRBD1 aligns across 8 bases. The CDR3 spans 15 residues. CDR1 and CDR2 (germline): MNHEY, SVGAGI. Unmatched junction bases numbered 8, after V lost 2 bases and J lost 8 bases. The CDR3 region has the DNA TGTGCCAGCAGTTACGCCCCTGACAGGGGAGACACCATATATTTT. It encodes CASSYAPDRGDTIYF.

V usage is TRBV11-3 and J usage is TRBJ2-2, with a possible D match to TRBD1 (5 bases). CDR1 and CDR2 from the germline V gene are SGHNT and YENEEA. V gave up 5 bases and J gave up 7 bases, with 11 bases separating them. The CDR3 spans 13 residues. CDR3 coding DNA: TGTGCCAGCAGCCCAGGGTTTGGCGGGGAGCTGTTTTTT. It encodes CASSPGFGGELFF.

The CDR3 is CASSPLSADTQYF. The CDR3 region has the DNA TGCGCCAGCAGTCCTTTGTCGGCAGATACGCAGTATTTT. V usage is TRBV5-1 and J usage is TRBJ2-3; D uncertain. The CDR3 spans 13 residues. Germline V gene data show CDR1 as SGHRS and CDR2 as YFSETQ. V lost 5 bases and J lost 4, with 11 bases in between.

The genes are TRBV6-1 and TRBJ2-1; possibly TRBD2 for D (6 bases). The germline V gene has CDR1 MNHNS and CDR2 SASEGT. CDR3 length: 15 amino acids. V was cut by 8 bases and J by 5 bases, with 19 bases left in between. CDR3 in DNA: TGTGCCAGCCCGGGGTTCGCGGGAACACACAATGAGCAGTTCTTC. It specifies CASPGFAGTHNEQFF.

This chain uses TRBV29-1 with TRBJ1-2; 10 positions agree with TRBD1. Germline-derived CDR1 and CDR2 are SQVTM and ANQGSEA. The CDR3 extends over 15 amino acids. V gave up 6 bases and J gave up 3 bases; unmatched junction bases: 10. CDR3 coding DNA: TGCAGCGTCCCCGGGGGACAGGGGATGGACTATGGCTACACCTTC. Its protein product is CSVPGGQGMDYGYTF.

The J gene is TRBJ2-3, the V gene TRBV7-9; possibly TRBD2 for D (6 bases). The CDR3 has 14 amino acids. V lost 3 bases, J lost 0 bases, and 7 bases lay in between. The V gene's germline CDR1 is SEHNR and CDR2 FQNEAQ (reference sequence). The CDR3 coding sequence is TGTGCCAGCAGCTTGGACTACAGCACAGATACGCAGTATTTT. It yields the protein CASSLDYSTDTQYF.